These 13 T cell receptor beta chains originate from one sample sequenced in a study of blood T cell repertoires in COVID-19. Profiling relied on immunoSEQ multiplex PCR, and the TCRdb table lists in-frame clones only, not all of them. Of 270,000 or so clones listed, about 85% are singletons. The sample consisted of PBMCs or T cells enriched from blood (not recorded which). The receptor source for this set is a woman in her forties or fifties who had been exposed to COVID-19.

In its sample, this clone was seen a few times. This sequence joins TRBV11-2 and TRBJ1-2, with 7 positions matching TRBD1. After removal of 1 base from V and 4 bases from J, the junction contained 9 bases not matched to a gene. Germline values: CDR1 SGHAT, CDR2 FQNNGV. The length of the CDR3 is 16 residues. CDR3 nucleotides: TGTGCCAGCAGCTTAGGGATTTTGGGACAGATCTATGGCTACACCTTC. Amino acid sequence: CASSLGILGQIYGYTF.

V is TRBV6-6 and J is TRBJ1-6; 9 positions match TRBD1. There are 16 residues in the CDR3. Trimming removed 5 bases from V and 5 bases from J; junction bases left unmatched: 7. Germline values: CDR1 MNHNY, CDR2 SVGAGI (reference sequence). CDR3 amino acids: CASSRGQGGDNSPLHF. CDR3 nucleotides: TGTGCCAGCAGTAGGGGACAGGGAGGGGATAATTCACCCCTCCACTTT.

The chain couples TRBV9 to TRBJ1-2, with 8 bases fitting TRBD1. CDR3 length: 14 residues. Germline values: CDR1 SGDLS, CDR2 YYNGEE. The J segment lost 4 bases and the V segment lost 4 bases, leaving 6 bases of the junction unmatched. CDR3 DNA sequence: TGTGCCAGCAGCCAGACAGGGGACGGCTATGGCTACACCTTC. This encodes CASSQTGDGYGYTF.

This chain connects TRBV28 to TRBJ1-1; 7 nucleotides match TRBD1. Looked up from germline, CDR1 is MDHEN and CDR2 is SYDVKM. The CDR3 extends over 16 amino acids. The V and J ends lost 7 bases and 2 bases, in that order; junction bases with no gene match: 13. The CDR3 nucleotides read TGTGCCAGCATCAACCGGGACAGAGCCTCTAACACTGAAGCTTTCTTT. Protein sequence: CASINRDRASNTEAFF.

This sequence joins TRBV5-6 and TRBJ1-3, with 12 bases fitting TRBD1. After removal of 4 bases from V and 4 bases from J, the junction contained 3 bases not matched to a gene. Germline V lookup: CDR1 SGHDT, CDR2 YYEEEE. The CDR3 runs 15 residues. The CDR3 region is CASSPGTGGGNTIYF. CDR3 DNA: TGTGCCAGCAGCCCCGGGACAGGGGGCGGAAACACCATATATTTT.

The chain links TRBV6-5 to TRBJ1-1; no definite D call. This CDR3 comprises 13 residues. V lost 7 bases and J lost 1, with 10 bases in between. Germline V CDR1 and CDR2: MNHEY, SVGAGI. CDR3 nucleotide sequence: TGTGCCAGCACCGAGGGCAGGAACACTGAAGCTTTCTTT. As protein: CASTEGRNTEAFF.

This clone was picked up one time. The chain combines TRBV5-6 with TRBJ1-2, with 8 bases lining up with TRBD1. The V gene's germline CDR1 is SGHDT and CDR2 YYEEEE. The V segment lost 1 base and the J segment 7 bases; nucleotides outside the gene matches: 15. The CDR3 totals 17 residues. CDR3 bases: TGTGCCAGCAGCTTGCCTGAGGGGACAGGCGGGACTGGTGGCTACACCTTC. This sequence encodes CASSLPEGTGGTGGYTF.

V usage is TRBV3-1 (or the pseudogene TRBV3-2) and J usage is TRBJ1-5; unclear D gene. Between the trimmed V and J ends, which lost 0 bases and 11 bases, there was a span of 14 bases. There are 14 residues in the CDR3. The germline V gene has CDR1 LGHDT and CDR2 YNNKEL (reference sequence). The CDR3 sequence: CASSQDRFGGAQHF. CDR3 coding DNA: TGTGCCAGCAGCCAAGATCGTTTCGGAGGAGCCCAGCATTTT.

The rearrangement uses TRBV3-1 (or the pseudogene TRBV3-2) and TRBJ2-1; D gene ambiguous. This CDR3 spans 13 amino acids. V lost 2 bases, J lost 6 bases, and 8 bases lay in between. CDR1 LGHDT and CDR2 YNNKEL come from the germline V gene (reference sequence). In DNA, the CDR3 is TGTGCCAGCAGCCAACTCCCTTCCAATGAGCAGTTCTTC. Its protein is CASSQLPSNEQFF.

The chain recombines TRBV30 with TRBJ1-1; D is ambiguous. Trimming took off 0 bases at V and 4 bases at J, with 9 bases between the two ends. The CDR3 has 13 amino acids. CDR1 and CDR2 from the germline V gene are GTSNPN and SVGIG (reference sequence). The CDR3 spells CAWSVLRRTEAFF. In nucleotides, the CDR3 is TGTGCCTGGAGTGTACTGCGGCGCACTGAAGCTTTCTTT.

This CDR3 is CASSSSLAKNIQYF. For the CDR3, the DNA is TGTGCCAGCAGTTCTTCCTTAGCCAAAAACATTCAGTACTTC. This rearrangement joins TRBV6-5 to TRBJ2-4; D is unresolved. This CDR3 has 14 residues. Germline loops: CDR1 MNHEY, CDR2 SVGAGI. V lost 4 bases to trimming and J lost 0 bases, with 7 bases between them.

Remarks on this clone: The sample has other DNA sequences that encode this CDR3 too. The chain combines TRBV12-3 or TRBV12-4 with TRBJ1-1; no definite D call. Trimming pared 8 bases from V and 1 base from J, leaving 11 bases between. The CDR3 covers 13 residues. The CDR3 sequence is CASSPTENTEAFF. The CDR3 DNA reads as TGTGCCAGCTCTCCTACAGAGAACACTGAAGCTTTCTTT.

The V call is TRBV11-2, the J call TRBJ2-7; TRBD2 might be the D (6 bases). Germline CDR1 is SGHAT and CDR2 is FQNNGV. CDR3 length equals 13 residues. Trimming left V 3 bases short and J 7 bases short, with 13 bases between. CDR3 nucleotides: TGTGCCAGCAGCTTTTCGCCGGGGGATGAGCAGTACTTC. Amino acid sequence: CASSFSPGDEQYF.